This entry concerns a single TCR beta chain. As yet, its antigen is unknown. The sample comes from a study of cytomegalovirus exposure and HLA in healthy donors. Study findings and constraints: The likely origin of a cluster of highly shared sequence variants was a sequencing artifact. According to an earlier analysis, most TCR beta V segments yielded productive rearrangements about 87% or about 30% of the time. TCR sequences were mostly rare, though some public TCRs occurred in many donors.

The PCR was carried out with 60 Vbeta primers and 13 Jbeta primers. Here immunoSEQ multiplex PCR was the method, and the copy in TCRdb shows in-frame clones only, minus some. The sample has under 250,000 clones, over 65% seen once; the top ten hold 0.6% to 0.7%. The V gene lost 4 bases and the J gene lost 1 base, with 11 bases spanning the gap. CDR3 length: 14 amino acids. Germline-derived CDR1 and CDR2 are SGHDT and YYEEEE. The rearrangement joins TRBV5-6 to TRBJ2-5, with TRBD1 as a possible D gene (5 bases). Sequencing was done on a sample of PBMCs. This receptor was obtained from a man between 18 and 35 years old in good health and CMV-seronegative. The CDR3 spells CASSRQRLQETQYF. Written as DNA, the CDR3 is TGTGCCAGCAGCAGACAGCGTCTCCAAGAGACCCAGTACTTC.